One and the same sample provided the 9 T cell receptor beta chains below, sequenced in a study of post-analysis software for immune sequencing data. Study-wide findings and caveats: With TRBV5-6, TRBV5-1 and TRBV20-1 included, roughly five TRBV segments were more frequent in patients than in controls.

For these TCRs, the target antigens are not known. TCR beta cDNA libraries had unique molecular identifiers. One entry per CDR3 protein results from TCRdb running MiXCR on the PCR reads. Here the sample spans fewer than 850,000 distinct CDR3 sequences, roughly 27% being singletons. Material: blood. The receptors come from a girl aged 10 to 17 with multiple sclerosis.

The genes are TRBV3-1 and TRBJ1-3; 7 positions match TRBD1. The J segment lost 4 bases and the V segment lost 3 bases, leaving 6 bases of the junction unmatched. CDR1 and CDR2 (germline): LGHDT, YNNKEL (reference sequence). There are 15 residues in the CDR3. CDR3 in DNA: TGTGCCAGCAGCCATTGGACAGGCAGCGGAAACACCATATATTTT. Its translation: CASSHWTGSGNTIYF.

The sample holds a few counts of this clonotype. This chain joins TRBV12-3 or TRBV12-4 and TRBJ1-5; TRBD1 might be the D (5 bases). Trimming shortened V by 6 bases and J by 3 bases, and 18 bases separated the two germline ends. The CDR3 spans 16 residues. The CDR3 DNA reads as TGTGCCAGCAGCCCCCGGGAGGGGAGGAACAATCAGCCCCAGCATTTT. Translation gives CASSPREGRNNQPQHF.

This clonotype was observed a handful of times. CDR3 sequence (DNA): TGTGCCAGTACCCTGACTAGCGGGGGTACCAATGAGCAGTTCTTC. As protein: CASTLTSGGTNEQFF. V gene TRBV7-8 combines with J gene TRBJ2-1, with 12 bases lining up with TRBD2. Germline lookup yields CDR1 SGHVS and CDR2 FQNEAQ. The CDR3 sequence is 15 residues long. The ends lost 9 bases at V and 6 bases at J; junction bases unmatched: 9.

This clonotype was seen a few times. The chain couples TRBV15 to TRBJ1-5; D unclear. V shed 5 bases and J shed 3 bases, with 14 bases lying between them. Germline V gene sequence: CDR1 LNHNV, CDR2 YYDKDF (reference sequence). The CDR3 has 15 amino acids. The CDR3 reads CATSGIVSFNQPQHF. Here the CDR3 DNA reads TGTGCCACCAGCGGGATTGTATCTTTCAATCAGCCCCAGCATTTT.

This clonotype was counted only a few times. V is TRBV6-6 and J is TRBJ2-7; D might be TRBD1 (5 bases). From germline, CDR1 is MNHNY and CDR2 SVGAGI (reference sequence). The V end lost 2 bases, the J end lost 3 bases, and 20 bases lay between the germline ends. The CDR3 sequence is 17 residues long. CDR3 DNA: TGTGCCAGCAGTTACCCCTCCCTCGGACACCTTCGCTACGAGCAGTACTTC. Protein sequence: CASSYPSLGHLRYEQYF.

There are many counts of this clonotype. The genes are TRBV5-1 and TRBJ2-1; D is unclear. Trimming removed 0 bases from V and 9 bases from J, with 7 bases in between. The CDR3 sequence is 12 residues long. Per the germline V gene, CDR1 is SGHRS and CDR2 is YFSETQ. The DNA for the CDR3 is TGCGCCAGCAGCTTGGACTCCGGTGAGCAGTTCTTC. Amino acid sequence: CASSLDSGEQFF.

This chain links TRBV5-1 with TRBJ2-7; 10 bases fit TRBD1. V lost 3 bases, J lost 7 bases, and 10 bases stayed unmatched. There are 15 residues in the CDR3. Looked up from germline, CDR1 is SGHRS and CDR2 is YFSETQ. The CDR3 DNA is TGCGCCAGCAGCTCCCCCGGGACAGGGGAGGTTGAGCAGTACTTC. Translating it yields CASSSPGTGEVEQYF.

This clonotype was recorded a few times. This sequence joins TRBV4-3 and TRBJ2-7, with 8 bases that match TRBD1. V lost 1 base and J lost 0; bases outside the gene matches: 2. This CDR3 comprises 15 residues. Germline lookup yields CDR1 LGHNA and CDR2 YSLEER. This CDR3 reads CASSQGTGNSYEQYF. Written as DNA, the CDR3 is TGCGCCAGCAGCCAAGGGACAGGGAACTCCTACGAGCAGTACTTC.

This clonotype was detected a few times. This chain connects TRBV28 to TRBJ2-7, with TRBD2 identical over 16 bases. V trimming: 5 bases; J trimming: 5 bases; junction bases outside the gene matches: 9. The CDR3 is made up of 17 amino acids. Germline CDR1 and CDR2: MDHEN and SYDVKM. The CDR3 sequence: CASSPGLAGGPRNEQYF. CDR3 sequence (DNA): TGTGCCAGCAGTCCGGGACTAGCGGGAGGGCCTAGGAACGAGCAGTACTTC.